Listed below are T cell receptor beta chains from one sample, sequenced in a study of shared clonotypes between healthy human individuals. Data came from immunoSEQ multiplex PCR; TCRdb stores just in-frame clones and leaves some out. The sample lists some 2,500,000 clones, roughly 93% seen once, with 0.36% in the top ten. Source material: naive CD4+ T cells from PBMCs. These receptors were obtained from a man between 18 and 35 years old in good health. Some clones in this sample may be carry-over from other donors' samples. Each CDR3 is given with its conserved first and last residue. Each record gives: D gene, V gene, clone size, J gene, CDR3 DNA, CDR3 protein. D genes are given only for firm matches. Size is stated for part of the rows, as once, few or many counts, or as a class when the clone is expanded.

NA,TRBV19,NA,TRBJ2-3,TGTGCCAGTAGTTACAGGGTGTTCTCAGATACGCAGTATTTT,CASSYRVFSDTQYF
TRBD1,TRBV9,NA,TRBJ2-2,TGTGCCAGCAGCGCTCTGGACAGGGCGAACACCGGGGAGCTGTTTTTT,CASSALDRANTGELFF
NA,TRBV7-9,NA,TRBJ2-2,TGTGCCAGCAGCTTAGAGACAGTCGTATCCGGGGAGCTGTTTTTT,CASSLETVVSGELFF
TRBD2,TRBV5-4,NA,TRBJ2-7,TGTGCCAGCAGCTTGATCGGGACTAGCGGCTACGAGCAGTACTTC,CASSLIGTSGYEQYF
NA,TRBV11-2,NA,TRBJ1-4,TGTGCCAGCAGCTTAACCCGACAGATCGAAAAACTGTTTTTT,CASSLTRQIEKLFF
NA,TRBV4-1,NA,TRBJ2-7,TGCGCCAGCAGCCGGAATTATCCGGAAAGCTCCTACGAGCAGTACTTC,CASSRNYPESSYEQYF
NA,TRBV7-9,NA,TRBJ2-3,TGTGCCAGCAGCCCCCGGGGGTTGGGCACAGATACGCAGTATTTT,CASSPRGLGTDTQYF
NA,TRBV27,NA,TRBJ1-2,TGTGCCAGCAGTAGACAGTGGCGGGGTGTCTATGGCTACACCTTC,CASSRQWRGVYGYTF
NA,TRBV7-9,NA,TRBJ2-3,TGTGCCAGCAGCTTGGCGAGAGATACGCAGTATTTT,CASSLARDTQYF
NA,TRBV5-8,once,TRBJ1-5,TGTGCCAGCAGCTTGACAGTAGGCGCGGGCAATCAGCCCCAGCATTTT,CASSLTVGAGNQPQHF
TRBD2,TRBV5-1,NA,TRBJ2-3,TGCGCCAGCAGCTTGGGACTAGCGGGAGGCCTAGATACGCAGTATTTT,CASSLGLAGGLDTQYF
TRBD2,TRBV27,NA,TRBJ2-1,TGTGCCAGCAGTCAAACTAGCGGAGCTTACAATGAGCAGTTCTTC,CASSQTSGAYNEQFF
TRBD1,TRBV28,NA,TRBJ2-1,TGTGCCAGCACCACCGGAGACAGGGGTGAGCAGTTCTTC,CASTTGDRGEQFF
TRBD1,TRBV11-2,NA,TRBJ2-3,TGTGCCAGCAGCTCCGGACAGGGGAGACCAGATACGCAGTATTTT,CASSSGQGRPDTQYF
TRBD2,TRBV5-1,NA,TRBJ2-5,TGCGCCAGCAGCTTGGCAAGCGGGGGCTTGAAGACCCAGTACTTC,CASSLASGGLKTQYF
NA,TRBV5-5,NA,TRBJ1-2,TGTGCCAGCAGCTTGCAACGGCTTAGCTACACCTTC,CASSLQRLSYTF
TRBD2,TRBV10-1,NA,TRBJ2-1,TGCGCCAGCAGTGAAACTAGCGGGACCTACAATGAGCAGTTCTTC,CASSETSGTYNEQFF
NA,TRBV5-6,NA,TRBJ1-2,TGTGCCAGCAGCTTGTTTACAGGGTATGCTGGCTACACCTTC,CASSLFTGYAGYTF
NA,TRBV27,NA,TRBJ1-5,TGTGCCAGCAGCCCGGTGGGGGGACCTTATCAGCCCCAGCATTTT,CASSPVGGPYQPQHF
NA,TRBV18,NA,TRBJ1-1,TGTGCCAGCTCACCACCGAAGGGGGACACTGAAGCTTTCTTT,CASSPPKGDTEAFF
TRBD1,TRBV6-5,NA,TRBJ2-7,TGTGCCAGCAGTTCCGGACAGGGACTCTACGAGCAGTACTTC,CASSSGQGLYEQYF
NA,TRBV19,NA,TRBJ1-5,TGTGCCAGTAGTTTCGGGGGTCAGCCCCAGCATTTT,CASSFGGQPQHF
NA,TRBV28,NA,TRBJ2-2,TGTGCCAGCAAACCAGCGGGTGGGGTCACCGGGGAGCTGTTTTTT,CASKPAGGVTGELFF
TRBD1,TRBV9,NA,TRBJ1-5,TGTGCCAGCAGCCCTAGAGAGACAGGGAACCTCACAGGAAGCGCATATAGCAATCAGCCCCAGCATTTT,CASSPRETGNLTGSAYSNQPQHF
NA,TRBV6-4,NA,TRBJ2-3,TGTGCCAGCAGTGGACTTCTCGGTACGCAGTATTTT,CASSGLLGTQYF
TRBD2,TRBV19,NA,TRBJ2-2,TGTGCCAGTAGTGCCGCGGGAGGCTCCGGGGAGCTGTTTTTT,CASSAAGGSGELFF
NA,TRBV14,NA,TRBJ1-2,TGTGCCAGCAGCCAAGGTGCAGGGTATGGCTACACCTTC,CASSQGAGYGYTF
NA,TRBV28,NA,TRBJ1-3,TGTGCCAGCAGCCCGGCCGACAGACCGGCTGGAAACACCATATATTTT,CASSPADRPAGNTIYF
NA,TRBV6-6,NA,TRBJ2-2,TGTGCCAGCAGTTCCACTTTGGCCGGGGAGCTGTTTTTT,CASSSTLAGELFF
TRBD1,TRBV11-2,NA,TRBJ1-1,TGTGCCAGCAGCCCCCGACAGGGGGCTCTCACTGAAGCTTTCTTT,CASSPRQGALTEAFF
TRBD1,TRBV7-3,NA,TRBJ2-5,TGTGCCAGCAGCTCCACGACAGGGGTCGGGGAGACCCAGTACTTC,CASSSTTGVGETQYF
TRBD1,TRBV28,NA,TRBJ1-1,TGTGCCAGCACCACCGGACAGGGCGGCACTGAAGCTTTCTTT,CASTTGQGGTEAFF
TRBD1,TRBV6-5,NA,TRBJ1-4,TGTGCCAGCAGTTACTCTGGACAGGCACGGGAAAAACTGTTTTTT,CASSYSGQAREKLFF
NA,TRBV27,NA,TRBJ2-3,TGTGCCAGCAGTTTTTTTATCGGTGACCCCTTCCCCGTAGTTCAGTATTTT,CASSFFIGDPFPVVQYF
TRBD2,TRBV5-4,NA,TRBJ2-1,TGTGCCAGCAGCTTGCCCGGGACTAGCGGGAGGTCCCGTGAGCAGTTCTTC,CASSLPGTSGRSREQFF
NA,TRBV7-3,NA,TRBJ1-1,TGTGCCAGCAGCGGGGGTGGCACTGAAGCTTTCTTT,CASSGGGTEAFF
NA,TRBV28,NA,TRBJ1-4,TGTGCCAGCAGTTCCCATAGCTACGCAACTAATGAAAAACTGTTTTTT,CASSSHSYATNEKLFF